Listed here are 16 T cell receptor beta chains from one sample, sequenced in a study of OX40 agonist ivuxolimab in advanced cancers. This table comes from immunoSEQ multiplex PCR, and its TCRdb copy is limited to in-frame clones, with some not included. The table records some 76,000 clones, approximately 90% of them present only once. Here the sequenced sample was CD4+ or CD8+ T cells sorted from blood, taken in a trial of the OX40 agonist ivuxolimab. The receptors were gathered from an adult with an advanced solid tumor such as melanoma, head and neck, liver or kidney cancer.

The rearrangement uses TRBV28 and TRBJ1-3; D is ambiguous. CDR3 length equals 17 residues. Trimming left V 2 bases short and J 0 bases short, with 14 bases between. Germline CDR1 MDHEN, CDR2 SYDVKM. Here the CDR3 DNA reads TGTGCCAGCAGTTTAATTCCCATCTCACTCTCTGGAAACACCATATATTTT. The encoded protein is CASSLIPISLSGNTIYF.

The genes are TRBV5-1 and TRBJ2-7; D gene unclear. CDR3 size: 14 residues. Germline V lookup: CDR1 SGHRS, CDR2 YFSETQ. V lost 1 base and J lost 1, with 9 bases in between. The CDR3 DNA is TGCGCCAGCAGCTTGAAGGACGCATCCTACGAGCAGTACTTC. Translating gives CASSLKDASYEQYF.

In this sample, this clone turned up once. The rearrangement uses TRBV4-1 and TRBJ2-6; TRBD2 might be the D (6 bases). Germline lookup yields CDR1 MGHRA and CDR2 YSYEKL. CDR3 size: 17 residues. V lost 0 bases to trimming and J lost 4 bases, with 13 bases between them. The CDR3 nucleotides are TGCGCCAGCAGCCAAGATGGAGGGACCGAAGGGGCCAACGTCCTGACTTTC. Translated: CASSQDGGTEGANVLTF.

CDR3 sequence reads: CASSLGVVNTEAFF. The CDR3 DNA sequence: TGTGCCAGCAGCTTAGGGGTGGTGAACACTGAAGCTTTCTTT. The V call is TRBV13, the J call TRBJ1-1; D gene uncertain. Trimming took off 0 bases at V and 0 bases at J, with 5 bases between the two ends. Germline CDR1 is PRHDT and CDR2 is FYEKMQ (reference sequence). The CDR3 is made up of 14 amino acids.

This chain uses TRBV11-2 with TRBJ1-1; no reliable D call. Between the trimmed V and J ends, which lost 5 bases and 3 bases, there was a span of 16 bases. The CDR3 has 15 amino acids. In germline, CDR1 is SGHAT, CDR2 FQNNGV. CDR3 sequence reads: CASSPKGGLDTEAFF. The CDR3 coding sequence is TGTGCCAGCAGCCCAAAGGGAGGTCTAGACACTGAAGCTTTCTTT. Based on the CDR3 plus reference TRBV11-2 and TRBJ1-1, the full variable domain is EAGVAQSPRYKIIEKRQSVAFWCNPISGHATLYWYQQILGQGPKLLIQFQNNGVVDDSQLPKDRFSAERLKGVDSTLKIQPAKLEDSAVYLCASSPKGGLDTEAFFGQGTRLTVV.

The table lists this clone with a count of one. This sequence joins TRBV7-2 and TRBJ1-5; 7 bases align to TRBD1. CDR3 length: 14 amino acids. V gave up 5 bases and J gave up 2 bases; unmatched junction bases: 3. Germline V gene data show CDR1 as SGHTA and CDR2 as FQGNSA. The CDR3 spells CASSRGLGNQPQHF. DNA of the CDR3: TGTGCCAGCAGCAGGGGGCTTGGCAATCAGCCCCAGCATTTT.

The chain combines TRBV6-5 with TRBJ2-7; D gene uncertain. The CDR3 covers 12 residues. V dropped 6 bases and J dropped 6 bases, with 12 bases sitting between them. The V gene's germline CDR1 is MNHEY and CDR2 SVGAGI. CDR3 residues: CASSRRESEQYF. In DNA form, the CDR3 reads TGTGCCAGCAGCCGCCGAGAATCCGAGCAGTACTTC.

The rearrangement uses TRBV13 and TRBJ2-7; TRBD2 aligns across 8 bases. CDR3 size: 12 residues. V shed 5 bases and J 7 bases; nucleotides not matched to a gene: 4. Germline assignment: CDR1 PRHDT and CDR2 FYEKMQ (reference sequence). The CDR3, as DNA: TGTGCCAGCAGCCCGACGGGGGGGGAGCAGTACTTC. It specifies CASSPTGGEQYF.

The gene calls are TRBV6-1 and TRBJ2-5, with 7 bases lining up with TRBD1. The germline V gene encodes CDR1 MNHNS and CDR2 SASEGT. V lost 4 bases and J lost 1; bases outside the gene matches: 9. CDR3 length: 16 amino acids. CDR3: CASSGWDSTFQETQYF. The CDR3 DNA follows: TGTGCCAGCAGTGGGTGGGACAGTACTTTCCAAGAGACCCAGTACTTC.

This sequence joins TRBV4-1 and TRBJ2-1, with TRBD1 matching over 7 bases. This CDR3 spans 16 amino acids. V lost 0 bases to trimming and J lost 4 bases; unmatched junction nucleotides: 6. CDR1 and CDR2 (germline): MGHRA, YSYEKL. The CDR3: CASSQEVSRGYNEQFF. CDR3 nucleotide sequence: TGCGCCAGCAGCCAAGAGGTGTCCAGGGGGTACAATGAGCAGTTCTTC.

This rearrangement joins TRBV19 to TRBJ2-3; TRBD2 might be the D (5 bases). This CDR3 comprises 15 residues. In germline, CDR1 is LNHDA, CDR2 SQIVND (reference sequence). Trimming took 7 bases from V and 0 from J, leaving 14 bases between them. CDR3 amino acids: CASNLGRTSTDTQYF. The CDR3 DNA reads TGTGCCAGTAACCTTGGGAGAACTAGCACAGATACGCAGTATTTT.

In DNA, the CDR3 is TGTGCCAGCAGCCCCAGTGGACTCCACCGCTACGAGCAGTACTTC. Its translation: CASSPSGLHRYEQYF. The V gene is TRBV5-8, the J gene TRBJ2-7; D is possibly TRBD2 (5 bases). CDR1 and CDR2 (germline): SGHTS, YDEGEE. Trimming left V 4 bases short and J 3 bases short, with 17 bases between. This CDR3 has 15 amino acids.

The table lists this clone with a few counts. J is TRBJ2-1 and V is TRBV6-4, with 11 bases matching TRBD2. The CDR3 has 16 amino acids. Per germline, CDR1 MRHNA and CDR2 SNTAGT. The ends lost 6 bases at V and 4 bases at J; junction bases unmatched: 8. The CDR3 nucleotides read TGTGCCAGCAGCGGGACCGGGACTAGCGGATACAATGAGCAGTTCTTC. Its protein product is CASSGTGTSGYNEQFF.

V and J are TRBV2 and TRBJ1-1; 8 nucleotides line up with TRBD1. Per germline, CDR1 SNHLY and CDR2 FYNNEI. The CDR3 contains 14 residues. With 6 bases clipped from V and 1 base from J, the junction kept 4 bases outside the gene matches. CDR3 in DNA: TGTGCCAGCAGGCCCGGACAGGGGAACACTGAAGCTTTCTTT. Translating gives CASRPGQGNTEAFF.

The J gene is TRBJ2-7, the V gene TRBV27, with D possibly TRBD1 on 6 matching bases. The CDR3 has 13 amino acids. Germline-derived CDR1 and CDR2 are MNHEY and SMNVEV (reference sequence). V dropped 4 bases and J dropped 4 bases, with 11 bases sitting between them. CDR3 sequence (DNA): TGTGCCAGCAGTTGGGGACAAGAATACGAGCAGTACTTC. Protein product: CASSWGQEYEQYF.

The V and J genes are TRBV27 and TRBJ1-5, with D uncertain. CDR3 length equals 14 residues. Germline V lookup: CDR1 MNHEY, CDR2 SMNVEV (reference sequence). V was pared by 0 bases and J by 5 bases, with 8 bases between. The CDR3 protein is CASSLSGSHQPQHF. The CDR3, as DNA: TGTGCCAGCAGTTTATCGGGCAGCCATCAGCCCCAGCATTTT.